This T cell receptor (beta chain) derives from a study of chemoradiotherapy in HPV16-positive cancers. Study-level results: Candidate HPV-specific clones and E7-related TCR motifs grew in tumor during treatment. In HPV16-positive patients, HPV-responsive T-cell expansion tracked better recurrence-free survival.

V dropped 0 bases and J dropped 2; count of bases not matched to a gene: 1. The CDR3 sequence is 15 residues long. Germline V gene lookup returns CDR1 MNHEY and CDR2 SVGAGI. Comment on this clone: No antigen is known for it.

Sequencing used immunoSEQ multiplex PCR; TCRdb keeps in-frame clones, though not all of them. The table has more than 35,000 clones, 76% seen once. Repertoires were sampled repeatedly during chemoradiotherapy. The rearrangement links TRBV6-5 to TRBJ2-5; 9 bases map to TRBD2. This TCR came from a human donor with HPV-associated anogenital cancer. The sample was blood, taken from a patient who underwent chemoradiotherapy. The CDR3 DNA sequence: TGTGCCAGCAGTTACTCGACTAGCGGTCAAGAGACCCAGTACTTC. Translated, it gives CASSYSTSGQETQYF.